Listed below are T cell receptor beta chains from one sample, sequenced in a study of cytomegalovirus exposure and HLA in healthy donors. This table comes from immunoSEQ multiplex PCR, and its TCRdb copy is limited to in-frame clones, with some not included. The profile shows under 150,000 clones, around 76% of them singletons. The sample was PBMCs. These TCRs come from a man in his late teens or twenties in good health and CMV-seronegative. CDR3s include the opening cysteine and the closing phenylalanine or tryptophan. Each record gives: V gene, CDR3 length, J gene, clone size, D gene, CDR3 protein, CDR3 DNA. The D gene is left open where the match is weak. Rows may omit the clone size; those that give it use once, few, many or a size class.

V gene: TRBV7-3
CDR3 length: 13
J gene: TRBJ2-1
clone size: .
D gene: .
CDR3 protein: CASSTRDANEQFF
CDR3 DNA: TGTGCCAGCAGCACTCGGGATGCCAATGAGCAGTTCTTC

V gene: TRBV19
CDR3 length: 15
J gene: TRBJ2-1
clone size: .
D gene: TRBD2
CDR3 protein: CASSLLAGGPNEQFF
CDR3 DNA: TGTGCCAGTAGTCTTCTAGCGGGAGGGCCTAATGAGCAGTTCTTC

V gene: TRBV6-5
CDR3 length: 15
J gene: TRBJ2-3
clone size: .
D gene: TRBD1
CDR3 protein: CASSYSGTGTDTQYF
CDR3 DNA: TGTGCCAGCAGTTACTCTGGGACAGGGACAGATACGCAGTATTTT

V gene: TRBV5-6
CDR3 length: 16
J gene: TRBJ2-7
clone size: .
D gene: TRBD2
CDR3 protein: CASSLLEREPAGEQYF
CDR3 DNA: TGTGCCAGCAGCTTGTTGGAGCGGGAGCCGGCGGGGGAGCAGTACTTC

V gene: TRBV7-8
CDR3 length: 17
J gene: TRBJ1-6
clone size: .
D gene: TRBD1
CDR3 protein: CASSSQRDTGAGSPLHF
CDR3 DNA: TGTGCCAGCAGCTCCCAAAGAGACACAGGGGCTGGTTCACCCCTCCACTTT

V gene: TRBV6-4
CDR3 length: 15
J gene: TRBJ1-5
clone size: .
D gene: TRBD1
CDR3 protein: CASSENGQGNQPQHF
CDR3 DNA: TGTGCCAGCAGTGAAAACGGACAGGGCAATCAGCCCCAGCATTTT

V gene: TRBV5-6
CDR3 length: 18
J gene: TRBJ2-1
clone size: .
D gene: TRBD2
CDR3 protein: CASRPPSGGPYSYNEQFF
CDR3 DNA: TGTGCCAGCAGACCTCCTAGCGGGGGCCCCTACTCCTACAATGAGCAGTTCTTC

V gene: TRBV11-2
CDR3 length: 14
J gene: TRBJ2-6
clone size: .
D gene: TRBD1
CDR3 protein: CASSLDRGANVLTF
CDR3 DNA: TGTGCCAGCAGCTTGGACAGGGGGGCCAACGTCCTGACTTTC

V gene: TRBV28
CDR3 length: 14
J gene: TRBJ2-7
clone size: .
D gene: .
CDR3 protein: CASRGTAASYEQYF
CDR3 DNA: TGTGCCAGCAGGGGGACTGCGGCCTCCTACGAGCAGTACTTC

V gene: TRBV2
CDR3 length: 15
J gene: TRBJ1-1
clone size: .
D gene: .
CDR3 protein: CASRAPWERNTEAFF
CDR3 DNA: TGTGCCAGCAGGGCACCCTGGGAGAGAAACACTGAAGCTTTCTTT

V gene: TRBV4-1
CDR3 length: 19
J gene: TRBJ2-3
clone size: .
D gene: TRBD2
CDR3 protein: CASSQTGTSGRGHTDTQYF
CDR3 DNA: TGCGCCAGCAGCCAAACCGGGACTAGCGGACGGGGACACACAGATACGCAGTATTTT

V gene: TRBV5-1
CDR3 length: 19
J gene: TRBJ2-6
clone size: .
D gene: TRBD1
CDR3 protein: CASSWPPGTGISGANVLTF
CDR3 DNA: TGCGCCAGCAGCTGGCCCCCCGGGACAGGGATATCTGGGGCCAACGTCCTGACTTTC

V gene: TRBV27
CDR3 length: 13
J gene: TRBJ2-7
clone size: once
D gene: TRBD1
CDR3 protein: CATQAQGDYEQYF
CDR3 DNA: TGTGCCACCCAGGCACAGGGGGACTACGAGCAGTACTTC

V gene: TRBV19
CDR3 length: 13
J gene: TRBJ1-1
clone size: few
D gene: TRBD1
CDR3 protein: CASRQGTYTEAFF
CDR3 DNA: TGTGCCAGCCGACAGGGTACTTACACTGAAGCTTTCTTT

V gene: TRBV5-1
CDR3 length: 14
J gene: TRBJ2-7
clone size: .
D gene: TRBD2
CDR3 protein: CASSLLAVSYEQYF
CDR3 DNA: TGCGCCAGCAGCTTGCTAGCGGTCTCCTACGAGCAGTACTTC

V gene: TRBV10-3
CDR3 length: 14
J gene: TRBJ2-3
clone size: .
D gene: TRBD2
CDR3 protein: CAIRGIAGEDTQYF
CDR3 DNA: TGTGCCATCAGGGGAATAGCGGGAGAAGATACGCAGTATTTT

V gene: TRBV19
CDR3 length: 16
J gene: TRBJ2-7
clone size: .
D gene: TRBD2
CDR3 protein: CASSIRLAVTTYEQYF
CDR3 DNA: TGTGCCAGTAGTATCAGACTAGCGGTGACCACCTACGAGCAGTACTTC

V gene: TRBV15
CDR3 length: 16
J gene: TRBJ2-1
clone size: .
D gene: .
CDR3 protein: CATSRSGTLNYNEQFF
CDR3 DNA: TGTGCCACCAGCAGGTCCGGGACTCTAAACTACAATGAGCAGTTCTTC

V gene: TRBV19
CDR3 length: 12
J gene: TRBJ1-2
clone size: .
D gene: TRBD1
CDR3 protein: CASNTGAYGYTF
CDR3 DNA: TGTGCCAGCAATACAGGGGCATATGGCTACACCTTC

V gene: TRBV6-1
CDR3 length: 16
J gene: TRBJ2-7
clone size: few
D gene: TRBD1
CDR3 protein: CASSEAWGQDPYEQYF
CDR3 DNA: TGTGCCAGCAGTGAAGCCTGGGGACAGGACCCCTACGAGCAGTACTTC

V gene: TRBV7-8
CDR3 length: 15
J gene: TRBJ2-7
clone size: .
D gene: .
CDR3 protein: CASSSRVSSSYEQYF
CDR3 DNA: TGTGCCAGCAGCTCCCGAGTCTCAAGCTCCTACGAGCAGTACTTC

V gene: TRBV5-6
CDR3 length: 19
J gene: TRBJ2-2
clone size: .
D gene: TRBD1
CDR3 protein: CASSSPSYVRGRNTGELFF
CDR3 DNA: TGTGCCAGCAGCTCGCCCAGTTATGTTAGGGGGCGGAACACCGGGGAGCTGTTTTTT

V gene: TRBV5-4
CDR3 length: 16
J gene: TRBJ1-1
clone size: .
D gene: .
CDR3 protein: CASSLVGSGLNTEAFF
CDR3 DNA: TGTGCCAGCAGCTTGGTAGGCAGCGGGTTGAACACTGAAGCTTTCTTT

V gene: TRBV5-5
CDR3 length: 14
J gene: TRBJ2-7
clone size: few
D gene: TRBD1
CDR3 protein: CASSLGDRGGEQYF
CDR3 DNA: TGTGCCAGCAGCTTGGGGGACAGGGGTGGCGAGCAGTACTTC

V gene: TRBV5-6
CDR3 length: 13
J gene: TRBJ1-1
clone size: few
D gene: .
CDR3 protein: CASSFELPGAAFF
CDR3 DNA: TGTGCCAGCAGCTTTGAACTCCCAGGGGCAGCTTTCTTT

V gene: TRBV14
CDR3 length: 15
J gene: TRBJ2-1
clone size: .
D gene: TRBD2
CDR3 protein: CASSPTSGGRYEQFF
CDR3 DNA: TGTGCCAGCAGCCCGACTAGCGGGGGGCGCTATGAGCAGTTCTTC

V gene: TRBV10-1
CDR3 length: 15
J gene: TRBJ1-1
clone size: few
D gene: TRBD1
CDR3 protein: CASSESRGLRGQAFF
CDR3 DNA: TGCGCCAGCAGTGAGTCGAGAGGTCTCAGGGGGCAAGCTTTCTTT

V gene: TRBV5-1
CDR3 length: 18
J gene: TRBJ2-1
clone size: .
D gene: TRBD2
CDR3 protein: CASSLFLTGTSDVSEQFF
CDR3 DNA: TGCGCCAGCAGCTTATTCTTAACCGGGACTAGCGATGTCAGTGAGCAGTTCTTC

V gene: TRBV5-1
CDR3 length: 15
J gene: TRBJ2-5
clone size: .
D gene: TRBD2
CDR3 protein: CASSPSGGASETQYF
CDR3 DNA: TGCGCCAGCAGTCCTAGCGGGGGGGCCTCAGAGACCCAGTACTTC

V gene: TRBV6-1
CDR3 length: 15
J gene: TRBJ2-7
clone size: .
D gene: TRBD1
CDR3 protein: CASSSETGAIYEQYF
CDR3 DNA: TGTGCCAGCAGTTCTGAGACAGGGGCCATCTACGAGCAGTACTTC

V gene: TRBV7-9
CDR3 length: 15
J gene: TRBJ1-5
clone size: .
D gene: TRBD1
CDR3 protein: CASSVTGQGVQPQHF
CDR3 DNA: TGTGCCAGCAGCGTAACGGGACAGGGAGTTCAGCCCCAGCATTTT

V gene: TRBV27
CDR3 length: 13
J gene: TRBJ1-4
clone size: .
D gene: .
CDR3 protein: CASSLLGGKELFF
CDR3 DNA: TGTGCCAGCAGTTTATTAGGAGGGAAGGAACTGTTTTTT

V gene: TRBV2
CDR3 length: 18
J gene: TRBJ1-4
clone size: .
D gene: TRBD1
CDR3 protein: CASRPGQVMGATNEKLFF
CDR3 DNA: TGTGCCAGCAGGCCGGGACAGGTTATGGGGGCAACTAATGAAAAACTGTTTTTT

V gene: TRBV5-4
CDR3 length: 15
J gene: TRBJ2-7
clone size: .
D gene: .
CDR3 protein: CASRTATSLGYEQYF
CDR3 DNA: TGTGCCAGCAGGACGGCGACTAGTCTTGGCTACGAGCAGTACTTC

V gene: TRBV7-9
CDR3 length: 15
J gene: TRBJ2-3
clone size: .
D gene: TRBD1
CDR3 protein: CASSPLIGGSDTQYF
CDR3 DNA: TGTGCCAGCAGCCCTCTCATAGGGGGCTCAGATACGCAGTATTTT

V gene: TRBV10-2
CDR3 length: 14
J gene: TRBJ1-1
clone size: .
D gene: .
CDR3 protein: CASSEGEGWTEAFF
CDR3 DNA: TGCGCCAGCAGTGAGGGGGAGGGTTGGACTGAAGCTTTCTTT

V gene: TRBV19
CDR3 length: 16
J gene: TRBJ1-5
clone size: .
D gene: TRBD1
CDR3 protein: CASSIGTGLVGQPQHF
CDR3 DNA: TGTGCCAGTAGTATAGGGACAGGGCTTGTGGGGCAGCCCCAGCATTTT

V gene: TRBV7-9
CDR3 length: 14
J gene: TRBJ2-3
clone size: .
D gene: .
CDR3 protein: CASLDGAFTDTQYF
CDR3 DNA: TGTGCCTCTCTGGATGGAGCATTCACAGATACGCAGTATTTT

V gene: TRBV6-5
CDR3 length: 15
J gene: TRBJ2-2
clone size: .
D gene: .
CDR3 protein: CASSYDRLNTGELFF
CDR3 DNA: TGTGCCAGCAGTTACGACAGATTGAACACCGGGGAGCTGTTTTTT

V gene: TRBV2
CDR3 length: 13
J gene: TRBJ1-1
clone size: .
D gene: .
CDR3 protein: CASEAGRNTEAFF
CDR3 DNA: TGTGCCAGCGAAGCCGGGAGGAACACTGAAGCTTTCTTT

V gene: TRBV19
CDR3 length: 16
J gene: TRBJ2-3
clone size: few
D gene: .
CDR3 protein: CASSREVGFSGDTQYF
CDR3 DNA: TGTGCCAGTAGTAGAGAAGTTGGGTTCAGCGGAGATACGCAGTATTTT

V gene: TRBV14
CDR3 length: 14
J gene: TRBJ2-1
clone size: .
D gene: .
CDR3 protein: CASTTMSTIPGQFF
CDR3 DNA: TGTGCCAGCACCACGATGTCGACTATTCCGGGGCAGTTCTTC

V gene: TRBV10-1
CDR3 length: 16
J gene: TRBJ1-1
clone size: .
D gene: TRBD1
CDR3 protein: CASSADRVGMNTEAFF
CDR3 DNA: TGCGCCAGCAGTGCCGACAGGGTTGGTATGAACACTGAAGCTTTCTTT

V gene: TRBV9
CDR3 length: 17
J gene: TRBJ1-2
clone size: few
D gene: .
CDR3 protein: CASSGGGPSHDNYGYTF
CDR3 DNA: TGTGCCAGCAGTGGGGGGGGGCCTTCACATGATAACTATGGCTACACCTTC

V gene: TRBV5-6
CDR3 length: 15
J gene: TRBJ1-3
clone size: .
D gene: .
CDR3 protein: CASSGTGLAGNTIYF
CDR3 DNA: TGTGCCAGCAGCGGAACAGGGCTAGCCGGAAACACCATATATTTT

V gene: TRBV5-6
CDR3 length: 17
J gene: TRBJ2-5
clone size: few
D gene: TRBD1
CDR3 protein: CASSLGPTDRGGETQYF
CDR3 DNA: TGTGCCAGCAGCTTGGGCCCGACGGACAGGGGAGGGGAGACCCAGTACTTC

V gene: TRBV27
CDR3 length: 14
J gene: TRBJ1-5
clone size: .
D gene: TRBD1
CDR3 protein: CASSSMGQNQPQHF
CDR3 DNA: TGTGCCAGCAGTTCAATGGGACAGAATCAGCCCCAGCATTTT

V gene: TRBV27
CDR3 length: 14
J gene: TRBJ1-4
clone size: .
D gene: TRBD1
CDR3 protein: CASRPPGQLEKLFF
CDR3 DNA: TGTGCCAGCAGACCGCCGGGACAGCTTGAAAAACTGTTTTTT

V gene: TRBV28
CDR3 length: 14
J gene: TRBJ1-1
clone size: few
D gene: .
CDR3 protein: CASSPGGRGTEAFF
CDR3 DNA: TGTGCCAGCAGCCCGGGGGGGCGGGGAACTGAAGCTTTCTTT

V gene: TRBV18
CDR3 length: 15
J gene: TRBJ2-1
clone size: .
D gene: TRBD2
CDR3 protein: CASSRRTSGDNEQFF
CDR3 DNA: TGTGCCAGCTCACGACGGACTAGCGGGGACAATGAGCAGTTCTTC

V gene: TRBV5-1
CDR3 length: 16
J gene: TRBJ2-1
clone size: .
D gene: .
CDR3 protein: CASSLDRPTSMTEQFF
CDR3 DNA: TGCGCCAGCAGCTTGGACAGGCCGACGTCAATGACTGAGCAGTTCTTC

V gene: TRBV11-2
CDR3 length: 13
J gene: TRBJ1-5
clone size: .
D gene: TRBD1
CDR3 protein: CASSLEGQGPQHF
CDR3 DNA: TGTGCCAGCAGCTTAGAGGGACAGGGGCCCCAGCATTTT

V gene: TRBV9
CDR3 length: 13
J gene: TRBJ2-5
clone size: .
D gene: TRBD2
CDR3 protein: CASSVARGETQYF
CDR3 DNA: TGTGCCAGCAGCGTAGCGCGGGGGGAGACCCAGTACTTC

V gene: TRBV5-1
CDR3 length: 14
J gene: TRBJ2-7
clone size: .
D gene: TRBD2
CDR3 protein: CASSRPSGSYEQYF
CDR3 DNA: TGCGCCAGCAGCCGCCCTAGCGGCTCCTACGAGCAGTACTTC